A selection of T cell receptor beta chains follows, all from one sample in a study of Tregs in tolerant kidney transplant recipients. The table came from immunoSEQ multiplex PCR; TCRdb's copy has only in-frame clones and leaves some out. The sample yields around 64,000 clones, around 87% seen once. Sequences were derived from CD4+ T cells from blood (PBMCs), sampled 6 months after the transplant. The receptors come from a human patient who received a combined kidney and bone marrow transplant. The T cells may partly be graft donor cells. Both conserved end residues are part of each CDR3. The D gene is left open where the match is weak. Not every row has a clone size; where given, it reads once, few, many or a size class.

size,J,D,V,DNA,CDR3
.,TRBJ1-2,TRBD1,TRBV10-3,TGTGCCATCAGTGAGCCGCGGACAGGGAGGGGTTATGGCTACACCTTC,CAISEPRTGRGYGYTF
.,TRBJ2-2,.,TRBV7-3,TGTGCCAGCAGCTTAACCAGGGGTGGCGGGGAGCTGTTTTTT,CASSLTRGGGELFF
.,TRBJ2-2,.,TRBV7-2,TGTGCCAGCAGCTTAGGACAGGCCCAAAACACCGGGGAGCTGTTTTTT,CASSLGQAQNTGELFF
once,TRBJ2-2,.,TRBV19,TGTGCCAGTGGGACTCTTCTTCCCGGGGAGCTGTTTTTT,CASGTLLPGELFF
.,TRBJ2-1,.,TRBV30,TGTGCCTGGATTCCGGGTGTATTCTCCTACAATGAGCAGTTCTTC,CAWIPGVFSYNEQFF
.,TRBJ2-2,.,TRBV5-1,TGCGCCAGCAGCTTGGTTCCGGGACAAAACACCGGGGAGCTGTTTTTT,CASSLVPGQNTGELFF
.,TRBJ1-2,.,TRBV28,TGTGCCAGCAGTTTATGGGGCGGGACGTATTTAAACTATGGCTACACCTTC,CASSLWGGTYLNYGYTF
.,TRBJ1-2,TRBD1,TRBV18,TGTGCCAGCTCACCCGTGACACCTATTGGACAGGGGGCTACTGGCTACACCTTC,CASSPVTPIGQGATGYTF
few,TRBJ2-5,.,TRBV7-2,TGTGCCAGCAACCAACTATCAGAGACCCAGTACTTC,CASNQLSETQYF
.,TRBJ1-2,.,TRBV5-4,TGTGCCAGCAGGGTAGGGGCGCGCGGTGGCTACACCTTC,CASRVGARGGYTF
.,TRBJ1-5,.,TRBV30,TGTGCCTGGAGTGTAACCCAGGTCGGTCAGCCCCAGCATTTT,CAWSVTQVGQPQHF
.,TRBJ2-5,.,TRBV4-2,TGTGCCAGCAGCCAAGCGAAAGCGTACCAAGAGACCCAGTACTTC,CASSQAKAYQETQYF
.,TRBJ2-5,TRBD2,TRBV5-1,TGCGCCAGCAGCTCTAAGGCCCATAGCGGGGGGGCGGAGACCCAGTACTTC,CASSSKAHSGGAETQYF
.,TRBJ2-7,TRBD2,TRBV7-3,TGTGCCAGCAGCTTAACGCAGATACCGGGACTAGCGGGAGGTTACAGCTCCTACGAGCAGTACTTC,CASSLTQIPGLAGGYSSYEQYF
.,TRBJ1-6,TRBD1,TRBV11-1,TGTGCCAGCAGCTCCCCCCCACAGGGGGCGCTTAATTCACCCCTCCACTTT,CASSSPPQGALNSPLHF
.,TRBJ1-2,TRBD1,TRBV7-9,TGTGCCAGCAGCTGGAGCTCGGACAGGGGTAACTATGGCTACACCTTC,CASSWSSDRGNYGYTF
.,TRBJ2-7,TRBD1,TRBV9,TGTGCCAGCAGCGTACAAATGACAGGGGAAAACGAGCAGTACTTC,CASSVQMTGENEQYF
.,TRBJ2-1,.,TRBV4-3,TGCGCCAGCAGCCAAGATAGTGCAGGCCTCTACTACAATGAGCAGTTCTTC,CASSQDSAGLYYNEQFF
.,TRBJ1-5,.,TRBV6-6,TGTGCCAGCCACTCAACAGGGCTGGGTCAGCCCCAGCATTTT,CASHSTGLGQPQHF
.,TRBJ1-4,.,TRBV11-3,TGTGCCAGCAGCATTTACTCTGCAACTAATGAAAAACTGTTTTTT,CASSIYSATNEKLFF
.,TRBJ1-1,.,TRBV18,TGTGCCAGCTCACGCGCGGGAATGGGAAACACTGAAGCTTTCTTT,CASSRAGMGNTEAFF
.,TRBJ1-1,TRBD1,TRBV18,TGTGCCAGCTCACCCTCACTAGGGACAGGGAGATTTGAAGCTTTCTTT,CASSPSLGTGRFEAFF